The T cell receptor (beta chain) described here comes from a study of PD-L1 blockade in urothelial cancer. Overall study context: Males with bladder-origin urothelial cancer constituted about 85% of the roughly 30 patients. Blood samples contained a median 141,255 T cells. Each participant's history included 0 to 3 prior chemotherapy regimens.

What went into each PCR as a spike was synthetic TCR analog templates. Data came from immunoSEQ multiplex PCR; TCRdb stores just in-frame clones and leaves some out. The sample holds 68,000 or so clones, roughly 79% seen once. V was shortened by 1 base and J by 5 bases, with 12 bases between the two germline ends. CDR3 length: 15 residues. Germline assignment: CDR1 SGHTA and CDR2 FQGNSA. Sample time point: pretreatment peripheral blood. This TCR derives from an older man with urothelial cancer. The sequencing used PBMCs, collected around atezolizumab (anti-PD-L1) treatment. The chain carries TRBV7-2 and TRBJ2-4; D is undetermined. The CDR3 DNA follows: TGTGCCAGCAGCTTAGATACCGTCTACCAAAACATTCAGTACTTC. It translates to CASSLDTVYQNIQYF.